Listed here are 9 T cell receptor beta chains from one sample, sequenced in a study of T cell responses to AZD1222 COVID-19 vaccine. Sequencing was performed with immunoSEQ multiplex PCR; in TCRdb, only in-frame clones are kept and a portion is missing. In the table there are about 100,000 clones, 90% to 95% of which are singletons. The sequencing here drew on peripheral blood, taken on day 0 of AZD1222 vaccination. All receptors come from an adult in good health.

The rearrangement uses TRBV13 and TRBJ1-2, with D possibly matching TRBD1 (5 bases). Germline V CDR1 and CDR2: PRHDT, FYEKMQ (reference sequence). Trimming stripped 1 base from V and 7 bases from J, with 10 bases between. The CDR3 covers 13 residues. The CDR3 here is CASSLVAGAGYTF. In nucleotides, the CDR3 is TGTGCCAGCAGCTTAGTTGCTGGGGCTGGCTACACCTTC.

This clone is a singleton in its sample. The chain combines TRBV6-6 with TRBJ1-1, with 7 bases identical to TRBD1. CDR1 MNHNY and CDR2 SVGAGI come from the germline V gene (reference sequence). The length of the CDR3 is 15 residues. After removal of 4 bases from V and 4 bases from J, the junction contained 9 bases not matched to a gene. The CDR3 DNA is TGTGCCAGCAGTTCCCGAGACAGGGTTGGCACTGAAGCTTTCTTT. Protein sequence: CASSSRDRVGTEAFF.

The V call is TRBV18, the J call TRBJ1-1, with D perhaps matching TRBD1 (6 bases). The CDR3 covers 17 residues. The germline CDR1 and CDR2 sequences are KGHSH and LQKENI. The V gene lost 5 bases and the J gene lost 3 bases, with 22 bases spanning the gap. The DNA for the CDR3 is TGTGCCAGCTCAATCGGTCCCCTGGGGGCAGGGTACACTGAAGCTTTCTTT. Protein product: CASSIGPLGAGYTEAFF.

This sequence joins TRBV6-6 and TRBJ2-4; D might be TRBD1 (5 bases). Trimming removed 2 bases from V and 4 bases from J, with 12 bases in between. The CDR3 has 15 residues. CDR1 and CDR2 from the germline V gene are MNHNY and SVGAGI (reference sequence). CDR3 sequence (DNA): TGTGCCAGCAGTTACGGTGGTCCAGGGAAAAACATTCAGTACTTC. Protein product: CASSYGGPGKNIQYF.

This rearrangement joins TRBV7-2 to TRBJ2-7; 11 nucleotides agree with TRBD1. V lost 5 bases to trimming and J lost 4 bases; unmatched junction nucleotides: 7. Per the germline V gene, CDR1 is SGHTA and CDR2 is FQGNSA. The CDR3 consists of 15 residues. The CDR3 protein is CASSGGTGGRYEQYF. Written as DNA, the CDR3 is TGTGCCAGCAGCGGCGGGACAGGGGGGCGGTACGAGCAGTACTTC.

This chain connects TRBV6-5 to TRBJ2-7, with D hard to call. The CDR3 spans 14 residues. The V end lost 6 bases, the J end lost 6 bases, and 18 bases lay between the germline ends. Per germline, CDR1 MNHEY and CDR2 SVGAGI. The CDR3 loop reads CASSHDHARIEQYF. The CDR3 DNA is TGTGCCAGCAGCCACGACCACGCGAGGATCGAGCAGTACTTC.

The genes are TRBV9 and TRBJ2-7, with D maybe TRBD2 (5 bases). The CDR3 contains 14 residues. CDR1 and CDR2 (germline): SGDLS, YYNGEE. The V gene lost 3 bases and the J gene lost 2 bases, with 12 bases spanning the gap. The CDR3 loop is CASSATPGTYEQYF. The CDR3 nucleotides are TGTGCCAGCAGCGCAACCCCCGGGACCTACGAGCAGTACTTC.

This clone appeared once. The J gene is TRBJ1-6, the V gene TRBV9; D unclear. The germline CDR1 and CDR2 sequences are SGDLS and YYNGEE. The CDR3 runs to 15 residues. V lost 0 bases to trimming and J lost 8 bases, with 12 bases between them. For the CDR3, the DNA is TGTGCCAGCAGCGTAGAAGAAGGAGGGCATTCACCCCTCCACTTT. Translated: CASSVEEGGHSPLHF.

This chain uses TRBV9 with TRBJ1-1; D gene unclear. V lost 1 base and J 0 bases, leaving 7 bases between the germline ends. Germline CDR1 is SGDLS and CDR2 is YYNGEE. The CDR3 has 14 amino acids. CDR3 region: CASSVRSVNTEAFF. The CDR3 bases are TGTGCCAGCAGCGTACGGTCCGTGAACACTGAAGCTTTCTTT.